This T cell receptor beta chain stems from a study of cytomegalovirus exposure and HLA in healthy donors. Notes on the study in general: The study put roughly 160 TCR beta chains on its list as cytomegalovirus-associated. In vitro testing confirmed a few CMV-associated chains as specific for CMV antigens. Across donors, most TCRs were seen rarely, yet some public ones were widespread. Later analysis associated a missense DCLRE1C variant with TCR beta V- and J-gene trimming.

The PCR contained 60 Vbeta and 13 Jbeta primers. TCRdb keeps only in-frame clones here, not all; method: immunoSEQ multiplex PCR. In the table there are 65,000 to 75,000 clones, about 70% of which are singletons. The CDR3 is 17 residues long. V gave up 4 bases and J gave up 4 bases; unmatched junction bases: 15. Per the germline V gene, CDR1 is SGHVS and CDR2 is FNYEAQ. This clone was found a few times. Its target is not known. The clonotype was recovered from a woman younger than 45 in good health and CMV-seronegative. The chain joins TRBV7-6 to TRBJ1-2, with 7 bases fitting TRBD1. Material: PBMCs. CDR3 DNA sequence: TGTGCCAGCAGCTCTCAACCCGACAGGGCCAGGGGCTATGGCTACACCTTC. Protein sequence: CASSSQPDRARGYGYTF. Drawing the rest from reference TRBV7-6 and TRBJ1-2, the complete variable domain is GAGVSQSPRYKVTKRGQDVALRCDPISGHVSLYWYRQALGQGPEFLTYFNYEAQQDKSGLPNDRFSAERPEGSISTLTIQRTEQRDSAMYRCASSSQPDRARGYGYTFGSGTRLTVV.